This TCR beta chain was sequenced for a study of blood T cell repertoires in COVID-19. Overall study: There were acute and convalescent COVID-19 samples, and they came from the United States, Italy and Spain. PBMCs, B-cell-depleted T cells, or T cells provided the cDNA or gDNA that made up the material.

Original data processing: It was from reference gene primer amplification that nucleated cell counts were estimated. Sequencing was performed with immunoSEQ multiplex PCR; in TCRdb, only in-frame clones are kept and a portion is missing. V and J calls and clone size are those listed in that table; D and trimming were worked out from the DNA. This table holds about 46,000 clones, approximately 86% found once. This CDR3 is built from 13 residues. The germline gives CDR1 SQVTM, CDR2 ANQGSEA. With V trimmed by 4 bases and J by 3 bases, 4 bases remained unmatched. The TCR originated in a man between 60 and 75 years old with acute or convalescent COVID-19. This rearrangement joins TRBV29-1 to TRBJ2-7; 9 bases are a match to TRBD2. What was sequenced was peripheral blood. The CDR3 DNA reads TGCAGCGTTGTGCGGCGGGAGGGCTACGAGCAGTACTTC. It encodes CSVVRREGYEQYF.